This TCR beta chain was obtained from a study of T cells after posttransplantation cyclophosphamide. Only in-frame clones appear in the TCRdb table, and some are missing; sequencing was by immunoSEQ multiplex PCR. The data hold 23,000 or so clones, with about 98% observed a single time. Cells defined as naive were viable CD3+CD4+ or CD3+CD8+ and CCR7+CD45RA+CD45RO-CD95-CD27+CD28+. Study-level findings and limits: Recipient CMV seropositivity and CMV reactivation strongly tracked TRB clonality. Donor-recipient repertoire similarity was low at 1-2 months, rising over year one. Blood and skin or GI T cell repertoires showed limited TRB overlap.

As regards this clone: As yet, its antigen is unknown.

Sequenced material: naive CD8+ T cells sorted from PBMCs. The receptor was isolated from a man in his forties in good health, CMV-negative, and a related stem cell transplant donor.

The CDR3 loop is CASRGTVYNEQFF. The CDR3 DNA sequence: TGTGCCAGTAGGGGGACAGTCTACAATGAGCAGTTCTTC. The chain links TRBV19 to TRBJ2-1, with 7 bases that match TRBD1. Per germline, CDR1 LNHDA and CDR2 SQIVND (reference sequence). With 6 bases clipped from V and 3 bases from J, the junction kept 2 bases outside the gene matches. The CDR3 extends over 13 amino acids.